This T cell receptor beta chain was sequenced for a study of control samples from healthy donors and cancer patients. V was trimmed by 3 bases and J by 4 bases, leaving 9 bases between them. The CDR3 sequence is 12 residues long. Germline CDR1 reads DFQATT; CDR2 reads SNEGSKA (reference sequence). Profiled with immunoSEQ multiplex PCR; TCRdb holds only in-frame clones, not every one. The repertoire includes about 130,000 clones, 92% of them detected once, and around 0.6% sits in the top ten. This clone was picked up one time. The sequenced sample consisted of PBMCs. V usage is TRBV20-1 and J usage is TRBJ1-2; D gene ambiguous. The source is a man aged 80 or over with head and neck cancer. CDR3 in amino acids: CSASEGAYGYTF. DNA of the CDR3: TGCAGTGCTAGTGAAGGTGCCTATGGCTACACCTTC.